A single sample is the source of the 18 T cell receptor beta chains below, sequenced in a study of vaccination effects on CD4 cells after COVID-19. Libraries were prepared by immunoSEQ multiplex PCR; TCRdb keeps only in-frame clonotypes and omits some of them. Of tens of thousands of clones detected, roughly 70% appear once; the ten largest clones hold around 18%. Expansion of antigen-specific CD4+ T cells with viral peptide pools was carried out by the ViraFEST assay before sequencing. Culture lasted about ten days before CD4+ T cell isolation. Vaccine recipients, nucleocapsid antibody negative, had no prior SARS-CoV-2 infection. No cognate antigen is known for these TCRs. The sequenced sample was CD4+ T cells from PBMCs cultured with SARS-CoV-2 spike peptides, obtained before COVID-19 vaccination. These receptor sequences come from a human donor who received a COVID-19 vaccine.

This clone has only one observation. V is TRBV2 and J is TRBJ2-1; TRBD1 matches 9 bases. The V gene end was trimmed by 7 bases and the J gene end by 0 bases; junction bases not matched to a gene: 4. CDR1 and CDR2 (germline): SNHLY, FYNNEI. This CDR3 comprises 15 residues. The CDR3 region has the DNA TGTGCCAGCATGAGGGACAGGGCCTCCTACAATGAGCAGTTCTTC. This encodes CASMRDRASYNEQFF.

The chain links TRBV11-2 to TRBJ2-1, with D unclear. CDR1 and CDR2 from the germline V gene are SGHAT and FQNNGV. Trimming removed 0 bases at V and 13 bases at J, with 7 bases between. The length of the CDR3 is 11 residues. The CDR3 protein is CASSLDRRQFF. CDR3 nucleotide sequence: TGTGCCAGCAGCTTAGATCGAAGACAGTTCTTC.

The genes are TRBV19 and TRBJ1-2; D might be TRBD1 (5 bases). V lost 8 bases, J lost 2 bases, and 9 bases lay in between. The CDR3 totals 12 residues. Germline V gives CDR1 LNHDA, CDR2 SQIVND (reference sequence). The CDR3 DNA reads TGTGCCAGTCGGACACTGAACTATGGCTACACCTTC. Its translation is CASRTLNYGYTF.

This clone was seen a few times. The chain recombines TRBV28 with TRBJ2-2, with 10 bases fitting TRBD2. Germline trimming cut 3 bases from V and 9 bases from J; bases unmatched to any gene: 10. Germline CDR1 is MDHEN and CDR2 is SYDVKM. The CDR3 is made up of 16 amino acids. The DNA of the CDR3 is TGTGCCAGCAGTTTCGCTCTAGCGGGAGAACAGAGGGAGCTGTTTTTT. Translated: CASSFALAGEQRELFF.

This clone was recorded a few times. V usage is TRBV6-5 and J usage is TRBJ1-2, with D hard to call. The V gene's germline CDR1 is MNHEY and CDR2 SVGAGI. The CDR3 length is 13 residues. V lost 10 bases and J 2 bases, leaving 14 bases between the germline ends. CDR3 loop: CATTRAGNYGYTF. The CDR3 DNA sequence: TGTGCCACGACGAGGGCCGGCAACTATGGCTACACCTTC.

The rearrangement uses TRBV6-5 and TRBJ2-2; D gene ambiguous. V gave up 8 bases and J gave up 1 base, with 8 bases separating them. The CDR3 consists of 13 residues. Germline V gene lookup returns CDR1 MNHEY and CDR2 SVGAGI. The CDR3 region is CASSTQNTGELFF. CDR3 DNA sequence: TGTGCCAGCTCTACCCAGAACACCGGGGAGCTGTTTTTT.

The genes are TRBV7-9 and TRBJ2-1; D is unresolved. Trimming stripped 6 bases from V and 8 bases from J, with 11 bases between. Germline assignment: CDR1 SEHNR and CDR2 FQNEAQ (reference sequence). The CDR3 is made up of 12 amino acids. CDR3 loop: CASRPGRYEQFF. DNA of the CDR3: TGTGCCAGCAGACCCGGTCGGTATGAGCAGTTCTTC.

This chain joins TRBV19 and TRBJ2-2, with TRBD1 identical over 9 bases. After removal of 4 bases from V and 8 bases from J, the junction contained 14 bases not matched to a gene. This CDR3 is 17 amino acids long. Germline V gene data show CDR1 as LNHDA and CDR2 as SQIVND (reference sequence). Written as DNA, the CDR3 is TGTGCCAGTAGTAGCCCACCGGGACAGGGAATTTCGGGGGAGCTGTTTTTT. This codes for CASSSPPGQGISGELFF.

V is TRBV4-2 and J is TRBJ1-4; D is unclear. Trimming took off 0 bases at V and 7 bases at J, with 6 bases between the two ends. This CDR3 has 13 residues. Looked up from germline, CDR1 is LGHNA and CDR2 is YNFKEQ. The CDR3 region has the DNA TGTGCCAGCAGCCAAGATCCTAGTGAAAAACTGTTTTTT. It specifies CASSQDPSEKLFF.

The chain uses TRBV5-6 and TRBJ1-1; D ambiguous. The CDR3 is 11 residues long. Germline assignment: CDR1 SGHDT and CDR2 YYEEEE. The V and J ends lost 0 bases and 8 bases respectively, with 5 bases between them. CDR3 bases: TGTGCCAGCAGCTTGGGCCAGGAAGCTTTCTTT. It yields the protein CASSLGQEAFF.

The chain recombines TRBV14 with TRBJ1-1; D gene unclear. Germline CDR1 reads SGHDN; CDR2 reads FVKESK. The ends were cut back, 6 bases at V and 3 bases at J, with 5 bases in the middle. This CDR3 region has 11 residues. The CDR3 nucleotides read TGTGCCAGCAGTCGGTACACTGAAGCTTTCTTT. It translates to CASSRYTEAFF.

The chain is built from TRBV9 and TRBJ1-4; no clear D. Germline CDR1 is SGDLS and CDR2 is YYNGEE. The ends were cut back, 0 bases at V and 5 bases at J, with 8 bases in the middle. This CDR3 spans 14 amino acids. The chain's CDR3 is CASSVGGRNEKLFF. DNA for the CDR3: TGTGCCAGCAGCGTAGGGGGAAGGAATGAAAAACTGTTTTTT.

The chain has TRBV4-1 and TRBJ1-2; D ambiguous. CDR3 length: 14 amino acids. The V end lost 3 bases, the J end lost 2 bases, and 10 bases lay between the germline ends. Germline values: CDR1 MGHRA, CDR2 YSYEKL. CDR3 bases: TGCGCCAGCAGCCAGGGGAGGCTAAACTATGGCTACACCTTC. It is translated as CASSQGRLNYGYTF.

The chain has TRBV7-2 and TRBJ2-7; TRBD2 aligns across 9 bases. The CDR3 runs to 14 residues. Trimming took 7 bases from V and 3 from J; bases not matched to a gene: 7. Germline V CDR1 and CDR2: SGHTA, FQGNSA. CDR3 region: CASTSPRGGYEQYF. Here the CDR3 DNA reads TGTGCCAGCACTTCCCCGCGGGGGGGCTACGAGCAGTACTTC.

The rearrangement uses TRBV6-1 and TRBJ1-2, with D perhaps matching TRBD1 (5 bases). Germline V lookup: CDR1 MNHNS, CDR2 SASEGT. V lost 2 bases and J lost 8, with 15 bases in between. The CDR3 runs to 14 residues. This chain's CDR3 is CASSERVRGVGYTF. In DNA, the CDR3 is TGTGCCAGCAGTGAAAGGGTCAGAGGGGTAGGCTACACCTTC.

V gene TRBV7-9 combines with J gene TRBJ2-1; TRBD2 is a possible D gene (6 bases). CDR3 length: 14 amino acids. The germline V and J ends were trimmed by 5 bases and 7 bases, with 15 bases remaining between them. Germline CDR1 SEHNR, CDR2 FQNEAQ (reference sequence). The CDR3 here is CASSKSGTYNEQFF. In nucleotides, the CDR3 is TGTGCCAGCAGCAAATCCGGGACTTATAATGAGCAGTTCTTC.

This rearrangement joins TRBV6-2 or TRBV6-3 to TRBJ1-1, with D perhaps TRBD1 (5 bases). The germline V and J ends were trimmed by 2 bases and 9 bases, with 10 bases remaining between them. CDR3 length: 12 residues. The germline gives CDR1 MNHEY, CDR2 SVGEGT. The CDR3 DNA reads as TGTGCCAGCAGTTACATGAGGGGCCAAGCTTTCTTT. Translating gives CASSYMRGQAFF.

This clone has just one count. The chain joins TRBV6-5 to TRBJ2-3, with 13 nucleotides matching TRBD2. J was trimmed by 5 bases and V by 4 bases; bases with no gene match: 3. Germline V gene data show CDR1 as MNHEY and CDR2 as SVGAGI. CDR3 length: 15 amino acids. The CDR3 here is CASSLLAGGQDTQYF. CDR3 DNA sequence: TGTGCCAGCAGTTTACTAGCGGGGGGGCAAGATACGCAGTATTTT.